This TCR beta chain stems from a study of PD-L1 blockade in urothelial cancer. Study-wide context: Atezolizumab (1,200 mg intravenously every 3 weeks) began in about 2014 for patients. A median roughly 140,000 T cells were found in blood samples.

Synthetically made TCR analog templates were put into each PCR as spikes. Data came from immunoSEQ multiplex PCR; TCRdb stores just in-frame clones and leaves some out. This sample has around 93,000 clones; roughly 85% occur once, and the top ten carry approximately 8.4%. As for this clone: Its antigen remains unidentified.

Broader study findings: Below-median blood TCR clonality before treatment forecast better survival.

There are 14 residues in the CDR3. The germline V gene encodes CDR1 ENHRY and CDR2 SYGVKD. Trimming cost V 4 bases and J 2 bases; bases outside gene matches: 2. Time point indicated: peripheral blood 6 weeks after treatment start. The sample in question was PBMCs, obtained around atezolizumab (anti-PD-L1) treatment. The rearrangement links TRBV10-3 to TRBJ1-2; 9 bases map to TRBD1. The receptor was isolated from a man in his 70s with urothelial cancer. Written as DNA, the CDR3 is TGTGCCATCAGTGTAGACAGGGGGAACTATGGCTACACCTTC. Translation: CAISVDRGNYGYTF.